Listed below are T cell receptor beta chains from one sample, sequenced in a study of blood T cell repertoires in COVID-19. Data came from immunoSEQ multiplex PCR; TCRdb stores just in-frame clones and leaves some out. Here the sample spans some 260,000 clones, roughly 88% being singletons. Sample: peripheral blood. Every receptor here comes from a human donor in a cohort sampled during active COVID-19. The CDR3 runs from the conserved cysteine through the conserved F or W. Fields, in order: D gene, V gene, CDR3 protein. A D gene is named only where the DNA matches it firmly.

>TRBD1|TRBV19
CASSIRTGGGEQFF
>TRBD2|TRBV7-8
CASSSPHGLAGPPGANVLTF
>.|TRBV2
CASSQMSPGEQFF
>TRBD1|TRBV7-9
CASSLQGATNTEAFF
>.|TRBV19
CASSFWAGGTDTQYF
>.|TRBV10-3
CAIGGTAGEQYF
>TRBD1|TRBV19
CASSLDRGDEKLFF
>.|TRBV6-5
CASSYLQGNEKLFF
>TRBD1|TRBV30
CAWSSTTGVTIYF
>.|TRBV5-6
CASSWIRGSETQYF
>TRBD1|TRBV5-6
CASSNRQGAGYTF